This section outlines one T cell receptor (beta chain) sequence together with its context. The CDR3 consists of 16 residues. CDR1 and CDR2 (germline): SGHRS, YFSETQ. The germline V and J ends were trimmed by 4 bases and 4 bases, with 18 bases remaining between them. This sample is part of a study of blood T cell repertoires in COVID-19. Study as a whole: Donors in the United States, Italy and Spain gave samples during acute or convalescent COVID-19. In each case, the material was cDNA or gDNA derived from T cells, B-cell-depleted T cells, or PBMCs.

In the original workflow: Quantification of nucleated cells was approximated via reference gene primer amplification. Measured with immunoSEQ multiplex PCR; TCRdb has only the in-frame clones, and not every one. Clonal size and the V and J genes are those of that table, whereas D and trimming came from the DNA. The sample has hundreds of thousands of clones; 75% to 90% are singletons. This TCR was recovered from a man aged 35 to 55 with acute or convalescent COVID-19. The sequenced sample was peripheral blood. The V and J genes are TRBV5-1 and TRBJ1-3; no clear D gene. CDR3 sequence: CASSPGRDEVGNTIYF. In nucleotides, the CDR3 is TGCGCCAGCAGCCCCGGACGGGATGAGGTCGGAAACACCATATATTTT.